This is a list of T cell receptor beta chains from one sample in a study of T cells in localized non-small cell lung cancer. Clones were read by immunoSEQ multiplex PCR, and TCRdb kept only the in-frame ones, dropping some. The sample includes 55,000 to 75,000 clones, roughly nine tenths of them seen just once. The sample was peripheral blood, taken before any cancer treatment. These receptors all stem from a man between 35 and 75 years old with stage I lung adenocarcinoma. Both conserved end residues are part of each CDR3. Each record gives: J gene, clone size, D gene, CDR3 length, V gene, CDR3 DNA, CDR3 protein. D genes are given only for firm matches. A row's size may be missing; if present it is once, few, many or a size class.

>TRBJ2-3|NA|TRBD2|16|TRBV9
TGTGCCAGCAGCGTAGAGCCTAGCGGGAGGGGAGATACGCAGTATTTT
CASSVEPSGRGDTQYF
>TRBJ1-4|few|NA|13|TRBV11-2
TGTGCCAGCAGCTTAGACGTCGATGAAAAACTGTTTTTT
CASSLDVDEKLFF
>TRBJ2-3|NA|NA|13|TRBV6-4
TGTGCCAGCAGTGCAGCTACTACAGATACGCAGTATTTT
CASSAATTDTQYF
>TRBJ2-2|NA|NA|16|TRBV4-1
TGCGCCAGCAGCCAAATGTCCGGGCCCAACACCGGGGAGCTGTTTTTT
CASSQMSGPNTGELFF
>TRBJ2-7|NA|NA|13|TRBV10-3
TGTGCCATCAGTGGCGACGGATCCTACGAGCAGTACTTC
CAISGDGSYEQYF
>TRBJ2-7|NA|NA|11|TRBV7-9
TGTGCCAGCAGTGCCAGTGGTGAGCAGTACTTC
CASSASGEQYF
>TRBJ2-2|NA|NA|13|TRBV6-4
TGTGCCAGCATGGACCAAAACACCGGGGAGCTGTTTTTT
CASMDQNTGELFF
>TRBJ2-1|NA|TRBD2|16|TRBV9
TGTGCCAGCAGCGAGGGACTAGCGGGGGATTACAATGAGCAGTTCTTC
CASSEGLAGDYNEQFF
>TRBJ1-2|NA|NA|12|TRBV6-5
TGTGCCAGCACCAAAGAAGGGTATGGCTACACCTTC
CASTKEGYGYTF
>TRBJ1-1|NA|NA|13|TRBV5-1
TGCGCCAGCAGCTTGGTCCTTGGAACTGAAGCTTTCTTT
CASSLVLGTEAFF
>TRBJ2-3|NA|NA|13|TRBV18
TGTGCCAGCTCACCCCCGAACACAGATACGCAGTATTTT
CASSPPNTDTQYF
>TRBJ2-4|NA|NA|16|TRBV6-1
TGTGCCAGCAGTGAAGCGGGTATGGGAGCCAAAAACATTCAGTACTTC
CASSEAGMGAKNIQYF
>TRBJ2-3|NA|TRBD2|18|TRBV5-4
TGTGCCAGCAGCTTGGACTACTGGGCTAGCGGAAGCACAGATACGCAGTATTTT
CASSLDYWASGSTDTQYF
>TRBJ2-3|once|NA|15|TRBV7-2
TGTGCCAGCAGCGCCAGGGATAGTCCCACAGATACGCAGTATTTT
CASSARDSPTDTQYF
>TRBJ1-1|few|NA|14|TRBV7-3
TGTGCCAGCAGCTTAGGCCCCGGTAACACTGAAGCTTTCTTT
CASSLGPGNTEAFF
>TRBJ2-7|NA|NA|14|TRBV18
TGTGCCAGCTCCAGTGACAGAAGCTCCTACGAGCAGTACTTC
CASSSDRSSYEQYF
>TRBJ1-3|NA|NA|14|TRBV7-6
TGTGCCAGCAGCTTATTCAACTCTGGAAACACCATATATTTT
CASSLFNSGNTIYF
>TRBJ2-7|NA|NA|14|TRBV5-1
TGCGCCAGCAGCTTGGCGACAGGCTTCTACGAGCAGTACTTC
CASSLATGFYEQYF
>TRBJ2-5|NA|TRBD2|15|TRBV7-6
TGTGCCAGCAGTCAGACTAGCGGGAGGTCGGGGACCCAGTACTTC
CASSQTSGRSGTQYF
>TRBJ2-2|NA|NA|15|TRBV28
TGTGCCAGCAGTTTAACGTCCCCAGGCACCGGGGAGCTGTTTTTT
CASSLTSPGTGELFF
>TRBJ2-1|NA|TRBD2|17|TRBV6-4
TGTGCCAGCAGTGACTCGAGTTTCTGGACTAGGCCCTATGAGCAGTTCTTC
CASSDSSFWTRPYEQFF
>TRBJ2-2|NA|NA|13|TRBV5-5
TGTGCCAGCAGCCGACGGAACACCGGGGAGCTGTTTTTT
CASSRRNTGELFF